Below, 7 T cell receptor beta chains from the same sample are listed, as sequenced in a study of blood T cell repertoires in COVID-19. Using immunoSEQ multiplex PCR, the repertoire was profiled, and TCRdb retains in-frame clones only, with some absent. The table records 150,000 to 200,000 clones, 75% to 85% of them present only once. Specimen: PBMCs or T cells enriched from blood (not recorded which). The receptors come from a middle-aged man who had recovered from COVID-19.

On this clone: This same CDR3 is encoded by further DNA sequences in the sample. The CDR3 DNA sequence: TGTGCCAGCAGCCCACAGGGGGCCGGGGAGCTGTTTTTT. Encoded protein: CASSPQGAGELFF. V is TRBV7-3 and J is TRBJ2-2; 8 bases match TRBD1. Germline V gene data show CDR1 as SGHTA and CDR2 as FQGTGA. V lost 5 bases and J lost 6; bases outside the gene matches: 2. This CDR3 region has 13 residues.

This chain uses TRBV10-3 with TRBJ2-3; 12 bases align to TRBD2. Looked up from germline, CDR1 is ENHRY and CDR2 is SYGVKD. Trimming took 2 bases from V and 5 from J; bases not matched to a gene: 11. This CDR3 is 18 amino acids long. CDR3 sequence reads: CAISEGLAGGSAEDTQYF. CDR3 sequence (DNA): TGTGCCATCAGTGAGGGGCTAGCGGGGGGGAGTGCAGAAGATACGCAGTATTTT.

This chain links TRBV11-2 with TRBJ1-4; tentative D call: TRBD1 (5 bases). CDR1 SGHAT and CDR2 FQNNGV come from the germline V gene. V was shortened by 1 base and J by 7 bases, with 10 bases between the two germline ends. The CDR3 is made up of 14 amino acids. The CDR3 bases are TGTGCCAGCAGCTTAGGCAGGGTGATTGAAAAACTGTTTTTT. Its protein is CASSLGRVIEKLFF.

V is TRBV30 and J is TRBJ1-5, with 11 bases lining up with TRBD1. The CDR3 has 17 amino acids. Germline lookup yields CDR1 GTSNPN and CDR2 SVGIG (reference sequence). The junction had 8 bases not matched to a gene; V was cut back by 4 bases and J by 0 bases. CDR3 protein: CAWNRDRGENSNQPQHF. CDR3 DNA sequence: TGTGCCTGGAACCGGGACAGGGGGGAAAATAGCAATCAGCCCCAGCATTTT.

V gene TRBV2 combines with J gene TRBJ1-2; 8 nucleotides align to TRBD1. CDR1 and CDR2 (germline): SNHLY, FYNNEI. The CDR3 runs to 15 residues. J gave up 5 bases and V 1 base, and 6 bases lay outside the gene matches. CDR3 region: CASSEDLQGAYGYTF. The CDR3 DNA follows: TGTGCCAGCAGTGAAGATCTGCAGGGGGCGTATGGCTACACCTTC. The full variable domain, rest sourced from reference TRBV2 and TRBJ1-2, is EPEVTQTPSHQVTQMGQEVILRCVPISNHLYFYWYRQILGQKVEFLVSFYNNEISEKSEIFDDQFSVERPDGSNFTLKIRSTKLEDSAMYFCASSEDLQGAYGYTFGSGTRLTVV.

The gene calls are TRBV10-1 and TRBJ2-3, with D tentatively TRBD2 (6 bases). Germline values: CDR1 WNHNN, CDR2 SYGVQD (reference sequence). Between the trimmed V and J ends, which lost 1 base and 3 bases, there was a span of 14 bases. This CDR3 is built from 16 residues. The CDR3 region has the DNA TGCGCCAGCAGTGAGTTGGAGGGACGTCGTACAGATACGCAGTATTTT. Protein product: CASSELEGRRTDTQYF.

This clone was observed a handful of times. The chain is built from TRBV9 and TRBJ2-1; no reliable D call. With 0 bases removed from V and 1 base from J, the gap between germline ends came to 8 bases. From germline, CDR1 is SGDLS and CDR2 YYNGEE. This CDR3 has 15 amino acids. In nucleotides, the CDR3 is TGTGCCAGCAGCGTAGCTCAGGATTCCTACAATGAGCAGTTCTTC. It is translated as CASSVAQDSYNEQFF. The full variable domain, with the rest looked up from reference TRBV9 and TRBJ2-1, is DSGVTQTPKHLITATGQRVTLRCSPRSGDLSVYWYQQSLDQGLQFLIQYYNGEERAKGNILERFSAQQFPDLHSELNLSSLELGDSALYFCASSVAQDSYNEQFFGPGTRLTVL.